This TCR beta chain was obtained from a study of shared clonotypes between healthy human individuals. It was CD45RO-negative cells, positively selected for CCR7, that made up naive CD8 cells, with terminally differentiated effector memory CD45RA+ cells excluded. A 200 ng quantity of DNA, 29,000 or so T cell genomes, went into the sorted-subset replicate PCRs. Here immunoSEQ multiplex PCR was the method, and the copy in TCRdb shows in-frame clones only, minus some. The sample shows about 2 million clones, about 95% of them seen only once. Germline V gene sequence: CDR1 SGHTA, CDR2 FQGNSA. The junction had 11 bases not matched to a gene; V was cut back by 5 bases and J by 4 bases. This CDR3 is built from 15 residues.

The TCR was taken from a young man in good health. The sequenced sample was naive CD8+ T cells sorted from blood. The chain is built from TRBV7-2 and TRBJ2-7; 7 bases align to TRBD2. CDR3 DNA sequence: TGTGCCAGCAGCACAACCGCGGGGGATCATTACGAGCAGTACTTC. This translates into CASSTTAGDHYEQYF. The full variable domain, rest sourced from reference TRBV7-2 and TRBJ2-7, is GAGVSQSPSNKVTEKGKDVELRCDPISGHTALYWYRQSLGQGLEFLIYFQGNSAPDKSGLPSDRFSAERTGGSVSTLTIQRTQQEDSAVYLCASSTTAGDHYEQYFGPGTRLTVT.